A single sample is the source of the 12 T cell receptor beta chains below, sequenced in a study of CD8 T cells in Susac syndrome. Random hexamers were used to reverse transcribe the RNA input (about 0.5 to 1 ug). From the immunoSEQ multiplex PCR reads, TCRdb called clonotypes with MiXCR, one entry per CDR3 protein. The table records under 200,000 distinct CDR3 sequences, 85% to 95% of them present only once. What was sequenced was CD8+ T cells from PBMCs. These receptors all stem from a human donor with Susac syndrome.

V gene TRBV3-1 combines with J gene TRBJ2-1, with 13 bases lining up with TRBD2. CDR3 size: 15 residues. CDR1 LGHDT and CDR2 YNNKEL come from the germline V gene (reference sequence). The trim removed 3 bases at V and 6 bases at J, leaving 2 bases unmatched. CDR3 in amino acids: CASSQGLAGTNEQFF. The CDR3 bases are TGTGCCAGCAGCCAGGGACTAGCGGGGACCAATGAGCAGTTCTTC.

This chain uses TRBV7-9 with TRBJ2-1, with TRBD2 matching over 13 bases. V shed 5 bases, J shed 7 bases, and the junction held 8 bases outside the gene matches. The V gene's germline CDR1 is SEHNR and CDR2 FQNEAQ (reference sequence). This CDR3 has 16 amino acids. CDR3 sequence reads: CASSTRGGLAGNEQFF. The CDR3 bases are TGTGCCAGCAGCACACGGGGGGGACTAGCGGGGAATGAGCAGTTCTTC.

The chain links TRBV5-6 to TRBJ2-1; 15 bases are a match to TRBD2. Germline lookup yields CDR1 SGHDT and CDR2 YYEEEE. The CDR3 spans 18 residues. V dropped 2 bases and J dropped 8; count of bases not matched to a gene: 11. Written as DNA, the CDR3 is TGTGCCAGCAGCTTTAGTGGGACTAGCGGGAGGTTAACCGATGAGCAGTTCTTC. Its translation is CASSFSGTSGRLTDEQFF.

This chain joins TRBV7-2 and TRBJ2-7, with 7 bases matching TRBD2. The V segment lost 5 bases and the J segment 6 bases; nucleotides outside the gene matches: 4. Germline CDR1 SGHTA, CDR2 FQGNSA. The CDR3 is 12 amino acids. DNA of the CDR3: TGTGCCAGCAGCCCTAGCGGCCGCGAGCAGTACTTC. It is translated as CASSPSGREQYF.

The genes are TRBV4-1 and TRBJ2-1, with 9 bases fitting TRBD2. CDR3 length: 18 residues. The trim removed 3 bases at V and 3 bases at J, leaving 12 bases unmatched. The germline gives CDR1 MGHRA, CDR2 YSYEKL. The CDR3 sequence: CASSHPLAASGVYNEQFF. DNA of the CDR3: TGCGCCAGCAGCCATCCCCTAGCCGCTAGCGGGGTCTACAATGAGCAGTTCTTC.

The V and J genes are TRBV10-3 and TRBJ2-7, with D perhaps matching TRBD1 (5 bases). Trimming took 0 bases from V and 4 from J, leaving 19 bases between them. The CDR3 covers 17 residues. The germline V gene has CDR1 ENHRY and CDR2 SYGVKD. The CDR3 loop is CAISESVQTEGAYEQYF. In DNA, the CDR3 is TGTGCCATCAGTGAGTCTGTTCAGACAGAAGGTGCTTACGAGCAGTACTTC.

The genes are TRBV20-1 and TRBJ1-2; D is perhaps TRBD1 (6 bases). Germline V lookup: CDR1 DFQATT, CDR2 SNEGSKA (reference sequence). V lost 0 bases and J 5 bases, leaving 13 bases between the germline ends. The CDR3 covers 14 residues. The CDR3 sequence is CSAREFRGQYGYTF. The CDR3 bases are TGCAGTGCTAGAGAATTTAGAGGACAGTATGGCTACACCTTC.

V is TRBV4-1 and J is TRBJ2-7; 7 nucleotides match TRBD1. CDR3 length equals 16 residues. The trim removed 6 bases at V and 0 bases at J, leaving 11 bases unmatched. CDR1 is MGHRA, CDR2 YSYEKL, per germline. The CDR3 nucleotides are TGCGCCAGCAGGGATACGGGGACAGATAGCTCCTACGAGCAGTACTTC. Amino acids: CASRDTGTDSSYEQYF.

The J gene is TRBJ2-7, the V gene TRBV27; tentative D call: TRBD2 (6 bases). The V and J ends lost 3 bases and 3 bases respectively, with 12 bases between them. From germline, CDR1 is MNHEY and CDR2 SMNVEV (reference sequence). The CDR3 is made up of 14 amino acids. The CDR3 coding sequence is TGTGCCAGCAGTTTGCGGGGAGCCCGCTACGAGCAGTACTTC. The encoded protein is CASSLRGARYEQYF.

This clonotype was seen only once. The genes are TRBV20-1 and TRBJ2-1; D might be TRBD1 or TRBD2, each matching 5 bases. The CDR3 is 16 residues long. Trimming took 5 bases from V and 2 from J, leaving 19 bases between them. Germline lookup yields CDR1 DFQATT and CDR2 SNEGSKA (reference sequence). The CDR3 protein is CSAPPRDRQPYNEQFF. DNA for the CDR3: TGCAGTGCTCCACCCCGGGACCGACAACCCTACAATGAGCAGTTCTTC.

V is TRBV5-1 and J is TRBJ2-1; TRBD2 aligns across 8 bases. Germline CDR1 and CDR2: SGHRS and YFSETQ. The junction had 6 bases not matched to a gene; V was cut back by 0 bases and J by 1 base. The CDR3 spans 17 residues. The CDR3 loop reads CASSLVPGGGSYNEQFF. The CDR3 bases are TGCGCCAGCAGCTTGGTCCCGGGAGGGGGTTCCTACAATGAGCAGTTCTTC.

The rearrangement uses TRBV7-8 and TRBJ1-2; no clear D gene. Germline CDR1 SGHVS, CDR2 FQNEAQ. CDR3 size: 17 residues. Deletions cut 5 bases from V and 4 bases from J, with 23 bases between. The CDR3, as DNA: TGTGCCAGCAGCCCCGTTAACAGCCTAATGGTGTCCTATGGCTACACCTTC. Its protein product is CASSPVNSLMVSYGYTF. The complete variable domain, with remaining parts taken from reference TRBV7-8 and TRBJ1-2, reads GAGVSQSPRYKVAKRGQDVALRCDPISGHVSLFWYQQALGQGPEFLTYFQNEAQLDKSGLPSDRFFAERPEGSVSTLKIQRTQQEDSAVYLCASSPVNSLMVSYGYTFGSGTRLTVV.